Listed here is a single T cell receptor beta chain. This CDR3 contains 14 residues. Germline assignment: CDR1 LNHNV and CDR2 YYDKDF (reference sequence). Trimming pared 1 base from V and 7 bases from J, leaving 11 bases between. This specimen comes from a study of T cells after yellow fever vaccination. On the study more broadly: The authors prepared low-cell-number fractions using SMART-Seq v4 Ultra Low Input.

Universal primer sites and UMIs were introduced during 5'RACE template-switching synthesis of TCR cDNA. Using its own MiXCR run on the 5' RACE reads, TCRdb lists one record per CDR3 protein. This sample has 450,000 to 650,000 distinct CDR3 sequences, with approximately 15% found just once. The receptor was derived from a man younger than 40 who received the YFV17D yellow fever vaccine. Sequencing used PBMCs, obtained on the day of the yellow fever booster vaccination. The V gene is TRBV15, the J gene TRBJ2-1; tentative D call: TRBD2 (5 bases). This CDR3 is CATSRVLEMNEQFF. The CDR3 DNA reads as TGTGCCACCAGCAGAGTACTAGAGATGAATGAGCAGTTCTTC. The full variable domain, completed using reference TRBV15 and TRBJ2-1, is DAMVIQNPRYQVTQFGKPVTLSCSQTLNHNVMYWYQQKSSQAPKLLFHYYDKDFNNEADTPDNFQSRRPNTSFCFLDIRSPGLGDTAMYLCATSRVLEMNEQFFGPGTRLTVL.